This T cell receptor (beta chain) was sequenced in a study of siplizumab effects on memory and regulatory T cells (dated by TCRdb to between 2018 and 2020). Context from the whole study: The study examined how the anti-CD2 antibody siplizumab affects alloreactive T-cell subsets in allogeneic mixed lymphocyte reactions built from human PBMCs.

Spanning cysteine to phenylalanine, the CDR3 consists of 16 amino acids. Only the CDR3 DNA stays, 48 bases, in frame from base 1. Trimming at the junction amounts to 4 bases on V and 5 bases on J, and the germline ends lie 19 bases apart. Libraries were made using the immunoSEQ multiplex PCR assay. Each sample had 85,000 to 100,000 TCR templates assayed by the deep sequencing platform. Genomic DNA extracted from sorted T cells was the material used for TCRbeta CDR3 sequencing. The authors' analysis ran thus. The R programming language was used for clonal analysis of the TCRbeta CDR3 data. Alloreactive CD4+ and CD8+ clones were identified by comparing unstimulated samples to CFSE-low samples taken after the reaction. Regulatory or non-regulatory origin of alloreactive CD4+ clones was assigned by matching sequences to the sorted unstimulated Treg and non-Treg repertoires. TCRdb took this table from immuneACCESS and kept in-frame rearrangements with V and J called. Such tables lack part of the clones; where checked against another copy, unresolved V genes explain under half of the gap, and the rest is unexplained. D and trimming were read from the DNA, whereas the V and J calls and clone size are those reported in that table. The sample table holds around 100,000 clones, of which about 91% were seen once. The ten largest clones add up to around 0.68% of the sample.

This clone was detected only once. Its antigen is currently not known. Base qualities are missing; no much larger clone stands one base away. Sorted unstimulated T cells, along with proliferating T cells recovered from mixed lymphocyte reactions, underwent TCRbeta CDR3 sequencing. Fresh whole blood from around eleven HLA-typed healthy donors served as the source for isolating PBMCs. To map where alloreactive clones came from, unstimulated CD4+ regulatory T cells were FACS-sorted. The investigation overall reported the following: Roughly 80-95% of proliferating CD4+ or CD8+ clones could not be assigned a naive or memory phenotype. The cumulative frequency of alloreactive sequences traceable to unstimulated CD4+ memory T cells was significantly reduced by siplizumab. Greater diversity appeared to be present in unstimulated naive T cells than in memory T cells, and a substantial contribution to the alloresponse seemed to be made by naive cells. Because sequences below about 10^-5 frequency were poorly captured, only a minor fraction of alloreactive clones could be mapped to unstimulated subsets. Among mappable alloreactive CD4+ clones, the Treg-derived fraction averaged 68.8% with siplizumab versus 26.9% in control reactions. The suppressive function of proliferating Tregs from siplizumab cultures was not functionally confirmed.

Source material: Tregs sorted from blood. The sequence is built from TRBV5-3 and TRBJ2-1, and the D gene may be TRBD2, 6 bases matching. TRBV5-3 falls under the ORF class, with uncertain function. This sequence originates from a human donor in good health. The nucleotides read TGTGCCAGAAGCCCCGCATGGCGGGGCGCAGACAATGAGCAGTTCTTC. Protein translation: CARSPAWRGADNEQFF.